These 5 T cell receptor beta chains share one sample of origin, sequenced in a study of spatial heterogeneity in lung cancer. TCRdb reprocessed the 5' RACE reads via MiXCR and lists one record per CDR3 protein. The repertoire includes 45,000 to 65,000 distinct CDR3 sequences, more than 6.5% of them detected once, and over 30% sits in the top ten. Stated time point: blood at routine non-recurrence follow-up after resection. Sequencing covered unsorted whole RNA taken from tumor, nontumor lung or frozen PBMC. The material sequenced was PBMCs, taken at follow-up. The source of these receptors is a female donor with early-stage non-small cell lung cancer.

The CDR3 nucleotides are TGTGCCAGCAGTGAAGACGGCAGAATAGTAGCCAAAAACATTCAGTACTTC. It codes for CASSEDGRIVAKNIQYF. V usage is TRBV6-1 and J usage is TRBJ2-4; unclear D gene. There are 17 residues in the CDR3. Germline values: CDR1 MNHNS, CDR2 SASEGT. Between the trimmed V and J ends, which lost 1 base and 0 bases, there was a span of 13 bases.

The table lists this clonotype with a few counts. This chain uses TRBV6-5 with TRBJ1-2, with 7 bases that match TRBD1. Trimming at V came to 6 bases and at J to 3 bases, leaving 7 bases not matched to a gene. In germline, CDR1 is MNHEY, CDR2 SVGAGI. The CDR3 is 14 residues long. The CDR3 loop is CASSRQGGDYGYTF. As DNA, the CDR3 is TGTGCCAGCAGCCGACAGGGAGGGGACTATGGCTACACCTTC.

This rearrangement joins TRBV29-1 to TRBJ2-1; D is ambiguous. The V and J ends lost 6 bases and 7 bases respectively, with 19 bases between them. The CDR3 consists of 14 residues. The germline V gene encodes CDR1 SQVTM and CDR2 ANQGSEA. CDR3 nucleotides: TGCAGCGTCTCTAAACCGGGCCGGATGAATGAGCAGTTCTTC. Translation gives CSVSKPGRMNEQFF.

This clonotype was recorded at least ten times. V is TRBV3-1 and J is TRBJ2-2; the D gene is possibly TRBD1 (6 bases). Germline assignment: CDR1 LGHDT and CDR2 YNNKEL (reference sequence). CDR3 length: 15 amino acids. Trimming pared 1 base from V and 4 bases from J, leaving 10 bases between. CDR3 nucleotides: TGTGCCAGCAGCCAAGGGGGGCTCGGCACCGGGGAGCTGTTTTTT. Translation: CASSQGGLGTGELFF.

This clonotype was detected ten times or more. The chain uses TRBV7-2 and TRBJ2-1; the D gene is possibly TRBD2 (7 bases). Germline lookup yields CDR1 SGHTA and CDR2 FQGNSA. V lost 6 bases, J lost 0 bases, and 12 bases lay in between. The CDR3 totals 15 residues. For the CDR3, the DNA is TGTGCCAGCAGAGGGGGGGCTAGCTCCTACAATGAGCAGTTCTTC. It yields the protein CASRGGASSYNEQFF. The full variable domain, its missing parts supplied by reference TRBV7-2 and TRBJ2-1, is GAGVSQSPSNKVTEKGKDVELRCDPISGHTALYWYRQSLGQGLEFLIYFQGNSAPDKSGLPSDRFSAERTGGSVSTLTIQRTQQEDSAVYLCASRGGASSYNEQFFGPGTRLTVL.